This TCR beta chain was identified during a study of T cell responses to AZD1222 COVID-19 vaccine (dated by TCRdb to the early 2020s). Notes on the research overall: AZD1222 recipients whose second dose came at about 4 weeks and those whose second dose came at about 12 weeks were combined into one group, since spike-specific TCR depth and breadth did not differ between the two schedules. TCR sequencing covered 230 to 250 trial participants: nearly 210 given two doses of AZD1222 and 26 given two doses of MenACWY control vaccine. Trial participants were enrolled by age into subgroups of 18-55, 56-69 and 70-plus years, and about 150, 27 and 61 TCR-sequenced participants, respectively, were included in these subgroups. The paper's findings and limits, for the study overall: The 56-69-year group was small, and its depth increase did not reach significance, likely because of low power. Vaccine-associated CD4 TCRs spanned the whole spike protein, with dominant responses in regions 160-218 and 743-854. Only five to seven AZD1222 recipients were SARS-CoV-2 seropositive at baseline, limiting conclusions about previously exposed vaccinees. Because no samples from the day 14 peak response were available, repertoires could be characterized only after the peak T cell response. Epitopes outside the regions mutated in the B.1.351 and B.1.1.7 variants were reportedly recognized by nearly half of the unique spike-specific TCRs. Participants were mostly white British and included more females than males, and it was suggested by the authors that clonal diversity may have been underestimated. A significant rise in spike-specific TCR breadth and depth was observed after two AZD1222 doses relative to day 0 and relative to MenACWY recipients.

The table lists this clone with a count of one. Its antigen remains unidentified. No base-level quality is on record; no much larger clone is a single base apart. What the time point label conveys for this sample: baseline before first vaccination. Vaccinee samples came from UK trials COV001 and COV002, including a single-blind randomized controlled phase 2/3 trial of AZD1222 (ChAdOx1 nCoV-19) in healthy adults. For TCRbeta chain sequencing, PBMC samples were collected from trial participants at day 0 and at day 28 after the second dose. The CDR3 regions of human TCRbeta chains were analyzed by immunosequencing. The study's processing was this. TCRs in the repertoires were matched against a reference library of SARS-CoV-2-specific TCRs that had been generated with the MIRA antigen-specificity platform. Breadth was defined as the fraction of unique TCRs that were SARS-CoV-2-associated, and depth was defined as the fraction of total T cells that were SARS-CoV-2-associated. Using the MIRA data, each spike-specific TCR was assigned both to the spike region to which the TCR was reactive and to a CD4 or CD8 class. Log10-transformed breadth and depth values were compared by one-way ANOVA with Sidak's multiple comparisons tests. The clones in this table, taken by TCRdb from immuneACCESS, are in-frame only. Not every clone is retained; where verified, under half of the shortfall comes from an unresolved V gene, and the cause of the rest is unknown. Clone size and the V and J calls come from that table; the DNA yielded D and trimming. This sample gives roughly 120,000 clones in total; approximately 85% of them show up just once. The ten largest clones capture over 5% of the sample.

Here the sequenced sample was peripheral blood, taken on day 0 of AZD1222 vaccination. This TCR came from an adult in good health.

The bases read TGTGCCAGCAGCGAGTCAGGGCTTCAAGAGACCCAGTACTTC. This sequence encodes CASSESGLQETQYF. The V and J segments used are TRBV7-7 and TRBJ2-5, with TRBD1 as a weak D call on 5 bases. Trimming takes 5 bases from V and 2 bases from J, and the germline ends sit 12 bases apart. The CDR3 contains 14 residues, cysteine and phenylalanine counted. Only CDR3 DNA is held: 42 bases, read in frame from base 1. Reading the germline V gene (reference sequence) gives CDR1 SSHAT and CDR2 FNYEAQ. Outside the CDR3, residues come from the reference TRBV7-7 and TRBJ2-5 proteins, so the full variable domain is: GAGVSQSPRYKVTKRGQDVTLRCDPISSHATLYWYQQALGQGPEFLTYFNYEAQPDKSGLPSDRFSAERPEGSISTLTIQRTEQRDSAMYRCASSESGLQETQYFGPGTRLLVL.